A selection of T cell receptor beta chains follows, all from one sample in a study of OX40 agonist ivuxolimab in advanced cancers. Assay: immunoSEQ multiplex PCR; the TCRdb copy retains only in-frame clones and omits some. This table holds around 10,000 clones, 77% found once. Here the sequenced sample was CD4+ or CD8+ T cells sorted from blood, taken in a trial of the OX40 agonist ivuxolimab. These receptors were collected from an adult with an advanced solid tumor such as melanoma, head and neck, liver or kidney cancer. Each CDR3 is given with its conserved first and last residue. D genes are given only for firm matches. Not all rows give a size; the values are once, few, many and, for expanded clones, a class.

CASSVDRFSGNTIYF | TGTGCCAGCAGCGTAGACAGATTCTCTGGAAACACCATATATTTT | TRBJ1-3 | NA | NA | TRBV9
CASSDTWDASTDTQYF | TGTGCCAGCAGCGATACCTGGGACGCTAGCACAGATACGCAGTATTTT | TRBJ2-3 | NA | NA | TRBV11-1
CASSPTGTSGDEQYF | TGTGCCAGCAGCCCTACCGGGACTAGCGGGGACGAGCAGTACTTC | TRBJ2-7 | TRBD2 | once | TRBV13
CASSQGQGYYEPQHF | TGTGCCAGCAGTCAAGGACAGGGCTATTACGAGCCCCAGCATTTT | TRBJ1-5 | TRBD1 | NA | TRBV6-1
CASSPRTGDVSRYGYTF | TGTGCCAGCAGCCCTAGGACAGGGGACGTCTCCAGGTATGGTTACACCTTC | TRBJ1-2 | TRBD1 | NA | TRBV5-6
CASSPGTAGWSYTF | TGTGCCAGCAGCCCGGGGACCGCCGGCTGGAGCTACACCTTC | TRBJ1-2 | NA | NA | TRBV11-3
CASRTGQGFNSPLHF | TGTGCCAGCAGGACTGGGCAGGGCTTTAATTCACCCCTCCACTTT | TRBJ1-6 | NA | once | TRBV6-5
CASSPAGVRQIGEQFF | TGTGCCAGCAGCCCAGCGGGGGTCCGCCAAATTGGGGAGCAGTTCTTC | TRBJ2-1 | TRBD2 | NA | TRBV11-2
CATNSPGQTNRPPNTQYF | TGTGCCACCAACAGTCCGGGACAAACAAATCGACCCCCAAATACGCAGTATTTT | TRBJ2-3 | NA | NA | TRBV2
CASSHETGPNTEAFF | TGTGCCAGCAGCCACGAGACAGGACCGAACACTGAAGCTTTCTTT | TRBJ1-1 | NA | NA | TRBV4-2
CASSSGTNEKLFF | TGTGCCAGCAGCTCCGGAACTAATGAAAAACTGTTTTTT | TRBJ1-4 | NA | NA | TRBV9
CASSPIKAYEQYF | TGTGCCAGCAGCCCAATTAAAGCCTACGAGCAGTACTTC | TRBJ2-7 | NA | NA | TRBV7-8
CASSYGLRGVNYGYTF | TGTGCCAGCAGTTACGGCCTTCGGGGGGTGAACTATGGCTACACCTTC | TRBJ1-2 | NA | few | TRBV6-5
CASSHVIRGELFF | TGTGCCAGCAGCCACGTAATTCGCGGGGAGCTGTTTTTT | TRBJ2-2 | NA | NA | TRBV11-1
CASSVFIGQPNEQFF | TGTGCCAGCAGCGTATTTATAGGACAGCCAAATGAGCAGTTCTTC | TRBJ2-1 | NA | medium-sized | TRBV9
CASSFTGWVNYGYTF | TGCGCCAGCAGCTTTACAGGGTGGGTTAACTATGGCTACACCTTC | TRBJ1-2 | NA | NA | TRBV23-1
CASSSGLAGDEQFF | TGTGCCAGCAGTTCGGGACTAGCGGGAGATGAGCAGTTCTTC | TRBJ2-1 | TRBD2 | once | TRBV6-5
CASSNAGFGHEQYF | TGTGCCAGCAGCAATGCGGGGTTCGGCCACGAGCAGTACTTC | TRBJ2-7 | NA | NA | TRBV5-6
CAWKGLGNTIYF | TGTGCCTGGAAGGGTCTCGGAAACACCATATATTTT | TRBJ1-3 | NA | medium-sized | TRBV30
CASSLDHYGQYF | TGTGCCAGCAGCTTAGACCACTACGGGCAGTACTTC | TRBJ2-7 | NA | NA | TRBV11-1
CASSTGQGLSNEKLFF | TGTGCCAGCAGCACCGGACAGGGACTCTCTAATGAAAAACTGTTTTTT | TRBJ1-4 | TRBD1 | NA | TRBV9
CASSSAGNEQYF | TGTGCCAGCAGCTCCGCGGGTAACGAGCAGTACTTC | TRBJ2-7 | NA | NA | TRBV7-9
CAIRPGTGIGYTF | TGTGCCATCAGACCCGGGACAGGTATCGGCTACACCTTC | TRBJ1-2 | TRBD1 | NA | TRBV10-3
CASRSPGAVNQPQHF | TGTGCCAGCAGATCACCGGGGGCAGTAAATCAGCCCCAGCATTTT | TRBJ1-5 | NA | NA | TRBV6-1
CASSAGSYTEAFF | TGTGCCAGCAGTGCAGGGTCATACACTGAAGCTTTCTTT | TRBJ1-1 | NA | medium-sized | TRBV6-1
CASSQGGDSGANVLTF | TGTGCCAGCAGCCAGGGGGGAGACTCTGGGGCCAACGTCCTGACTTTC | TRBJ2-6 | NA | NA | TRBV4-2
CASSLGLSGDGYTF | TGTGCCAGCAGCTTAGGCCTCTCGGGGGATGGCTACACCTTC | TRBJ1-2 | NA | NA | TRBV13
CASSLLAGVDEQFF | TGTGCCAGCAGTCTGTTAGCGGGAGTGGATGAGCAGTTCTTC | TRBJ2-1 | TRBD2 | NA | TRBV6-5
CASSTQGVDYGYTF | TGCGCCAGCAGCACCCAGGGTGTTGACTATGGCTACACCTTC | TRBJ1-2 | NA | few | TRBV4-1
CAIPDRAFGGELFF | TGTGCCATCCCGGACAGGGCTTTTGGCGGGGAGCTGTTTTTT | TRBJ2-2 | TRBD1 | medium-sized | TRBV2
CASSSTGTGEVADTQYF | TGTGCCAGCAGCTCCACCGGGACAGGAGAGGTCGCAGATACGCAGTATTTT | TRBJ2-3 | TRBD1 | NA | TRBV5-6
CASSVDGGTSYNEQFF | TGTGCCAGCAGCGTAGATGGGGGTACCTCCTACAATGAGCAGTTCTTC | TRBJ2-1 | NA | NA | TRBV9
CASSLGTSPSTEAFF | TGCGCCAGCAGCCTCGGGACATCCCCCTCCACTGAAGCTTTCTTT | TRBJ1-1 | NA | NA | TRBV4-1
CASSQEEAGARYEQYF | TGTGCCAGCAGCCAAGAGGAAGCGGGGGCCCGCTACGAGCAGTACTTC | TRBJ2-7 | TRBD2 | NA | TRBV5-6
CASSQGGGAGAELFF | TGTGCCAGCAGCCAGGGGGGCGGGGCTGGTGCGGAGCTGTTTTTT | TRBJ2-2 | NA | NA | TRBV4-2
CASSYSTSGGGETQYF | TGTGCCAGCAGTTACTCGACCAGCGGGGGCGGGGAGACCCAGTACTTC | TRBJ2-5 | TRBD2 | NA | TRBV6-5
CASSLTNPGQGFSPLHF | TGCGCCAGCAGCCTCACAAACCCGGGACAGGGATTCTCACCCCTCCACTTT | TRBJ1-6 | TRBD1 | NA | TRBV4-1
CASSILIGKYEQYF | TGTGCCAGTAGTATTTTGATCGGAAAGTACGAGCAGTACTTC | TRBJ2-7 | NA | NA | TRBV19
CASSQELAGGGDEQFF | TGCGCCAGCAGCCAAGAGCTAGCGGGAGGGGGCGATGAGCAGTTCTTC | TRBJ2-1 | TRBD2 | NA | TRBV4-1
CASSLARDRADEQFF | TGTGCCAGCAGCTTGGCCCGGGACAGGGCGGACGAGCAGTTCTTC | TRBJ2-1 | TRBD1 | NA | TRBV5-4